These T cell receptor beta chains were read from a single sample in a study of graft-versus-host responses after intestinal transplantation. For these receptors, no antigen is known. This table comes from immunoSEQ multiplex PCR, and its TCRdb copy is limited to in-frame clones, with some not included. The table records about 120,000 clones, 90% to 95% of them present only once. The material was unstimulated CD4+ T cells sorted from spleen or lymph node cells, obtained before intestinal transplant. These TCRs come from a human donor who received an intestinal transplant. CDR3s include the opening cysteine and the closing phenylalanine or tryptophan. The D gene is left open where the match is weak. Clone size is not always given. Where it is, it says once, few, many or a class for expanded clones.

d_gene: TRBD2; v_gene: TRBV28; j_gene: TRBJ2-7; abundance: NA; CDR3nt: TGTGCCAGCAGTTCATGGACTAGACCATCCAACGAGCAGTACTTC; CDR3aa: CASSSWTRPSNEQYF
d_gene: TRBD2; v_gene: TRBV6-5; j_gene: TRBJ2-1; abundance: NA; CDR3nt: TGTGCCAGCAGCCGGACTAGCGGGAGTCCGAATGAGCAGTTCTTC; CDR3aa: CASSRTSGSPNEQFF
d_gene: NA; v_gene: TRBV18; j_gene: TRBJ1-2; abundance: NA; CDR3nt: TGTGCCAGCTCACCACAGGGGAGGGACTATGGCTACACCTTC; CDR3aa: CASSPQGRDYGYTF
d_gene: TRBD2; v_gene: TRBV9; j_gene: TRBJ2-7; abundance: NA; CDR3nt: TGTGCCAGCAGCGCATTAGCGGGAGGGCTCTACGAGCAGTACTTC; CDR3aa: CASSALAGGLYEQYF
d_gene: NA; v_gene: TRBV11-2; j_gene: TRBJ1-2; abundance: NA; CDR3nt: TGTGCCAGCAGCGCACTGGGAGGCAGATCTCCATATGGCTACACCTTC; CDR3aa: CASSALGGRSPYGYTF
d_gene: NA; v_gene: TRBV5-1; j_gene: TRBJ1-5; abundance: NA; CDR3nt: TGCGCCAGCAGCTTGACAGGGAATCAGCCCCAGCATTTT; CDR3aa: CASSLTGNQPQHF
d_gene: TRBD2; v_gene: TRBV7-7; j_gene: TRBJ2-2; abundance: NA; CDR3nt: TGTGCTAGCAGCTTAGGACCGAGGGATGAGCAGTCGGGGGGGAAAGCCGGGGAGCTGTTTTTT; CDR3aa: CASSLGPRDEQSGGKAGELFF
d_gene: TRBD1; v_gene: TRBV10-3; j_gene: TRBJ2-1; abundance: NA; CDR3nt: TGTGCCATCACCGAGACAGGGGGCTCTCCGGAGCAGTTCTTC; CDR3aa: CAITETGGSPEQFF
d_gene: NA; v_gene: TRBV2; j_gene: TRBJ2-1; abundance: NA; CDR3nt: TGTGCCAGCAGCGGGAGACTCCTCTCCTACAATGAGCAGTTCTTC; CDR3aa: CASSGRLLSYNEQFF
d_gene: NA; v_gene: TRBV18; j_gene: TRBJ1-1; abundance: NA; CDR3nt: TGTGCCAACCGCCGGGATGTGAACACTGAAGCTTTCTTT; CDR3aa: CANRRDVNTEAFF
d_gene: NA; v_gene: TRBV2; j_gene: TRBJ2-1; abundance: NA; CDR3nt: TGTGCCAGCTGCTTCGGGGACCTCTACAATGAGCAGTTCTTC; CDR3aa: CASCFGDLYNEQFF
d_gene: NA; v_gene: TRBV27; j_gene: TRBJ1-1; abundance: NA; CDR3nt: TGTGCCAGCAGTCTACAGGGTATTCGAACTGAAGCTTTCTTT; CDR3aa: CASSLQGIRTEAFF
d_gene: NA; v_gene: TRBV7-8; j_gene: TRBJ1-5; abundance: NA; CDR3nt: TGTGCCAGCAGCTTTTGGGGGGGTAGCAATCAGCCCCAGCATTTT; CDR3aa: CASSFWGGSNQPQHF
d_gene: NA; v_gene: TRBV9; j_gene: TRBJ2-3; abundance: once; CDR3nt: TGTGCCAGCGGGCAGGAGGGCCAAACAGATACGCAGTATTTT; CDR3aa: CASGQEGQTDTQYF
d_gene: NA; v_gene: TRBV18; j_gene: TRBJ1-2; abundance: NA; CDR3nt: TGTGCCAGCTCACCGGGGGGAGAGTATGGCTACACCTTC; CDR3aa: CASSPGGEYGYTF
d_gene: NA; v_gene: TRBV29-1; j_gene: TRBJ2-3; abundance: NA; CDR3nt: TGCAGCGTTATGTGGGGCACAGATACGCAGTATTTT; CDR3aa: CSVMWGTDTQYF
d_gene: TRBD2; v_gene: TRBV7-9; j_gene: TRBJ2-3; abundance: NA; CDR3nt: TGTGCCAGCAGCCTCGGGACTACAGATTGGGATACGCAGTATTTT; CDR3aa: CASSLGTTDWDTQYF
d_gene: NA; v_gene: TRBV7-9; j_gene: TRBJ2-2; abundance: once; CDR3nt: TGTGCCAGCAGCTCCTACCGTCCCCACGCCACCGGGGAGCTGTTTTTT; CDR3aa: CASSSYRPHATGELFF
d_gene: NA; v_gene: TRBV2; j_gene: TRBJ1-2; abundance: NA; CDR3nt: TGTGCCAGCAGATTGGAGGGGGGCTACACCTTC; CDR3aa: CASRLEGGYTF
d_gene: NA; v_gene: TRBV30; j_gene: TRBJ1-2; abundance: NA; CDR3nt: TGTGCCTGGAGGTGGGCTTTCGATACGACAGGCAACTATGGCTACACCTTC; CDR3aa: CAWRWAFDTTGNYGYTF
d_gene: NA; v_gene: TRBV2; j_gene: TRBJ2-7; abundance: once; CDR3nt: TGTGCCAGCAGTGAGGCCTACGAGCAGTACTTC; CDR3aa: CASSEAYEQYF
d_gene: NA; v_gene: TRBV20-1; j_gene: TRBJ1-2; abundance: NA; CDR3nt: TGCAGTGCTAAAGGGGGTGGCTACACCTTC; CDR3aa: CSAKGGGYTF
d_gene: NA; v_gene: TRBV19; j_gene: TRBJ2-4; abundance: NA; CDR3nt: TGTGCCATTGGGACGAGAAACATTCAGTACTTC; CDR3aa: CAIGTRNIQYF
d_gene: NA; v_gene: TRBV4-2; j_gene: TRBJ2-3; abundance: NA; CDR3nt: TGTGCCAGCAGCCAAGAGGTGGGAGTCTCAACAGATACGCAGTATTTT; CDR3aa: CASSQEVGVSTDTQYF